This T cell receptor beta chain was obtained from a study of regulatory T cells in long-lasting Graves disease. Regarding time point: persistent/refractory GD, antithyroid drugs over 5 years with positive TRAb. The TCR library was made from RNA extracted from PBMCs. Graves' disease was diagnosed by American Thyroid Association guidelines. Blood from the periphery, around 10 milliliters in all, was drawn into EDTA tubes. The V and J ends lost 5 bases and 8 bases respectively, with 15 bases between them. CDR3 length: 14 amino acids. Per germline, CDR1 MDHEN and CDR2 SYDVKM. Researchers made TCR beta libraries by using iRepertoire HTBI primers and running Arm-PCR on CDR3 regions. TCRdb called the multiplex PCR reads again in MiXCR, with one record for every CDR3 protein. The table lists some 340,000 distinct CDR3 sequences, roughly 23% of them singletons, with 25% to 30% in the top ten. A few counts support this clonotype.

This sequence was found in a woman between 40 and 50 years old with Graves disease. The sample here was peripheral blood mononuclear cells (PBMCs), taken when the disease was refractory, from a patient treated with antithyroid drugs. V is TRBV28 and J is TRBJ1-4; D is perhaps TRBD1 (6 bases). CDR3 region: CASSVQGRREKLFF. CDR3 DNA sequence: TGTGCCAGCAGTGTACAGGGACGCCGCGAAAAACTGTTTTTT.